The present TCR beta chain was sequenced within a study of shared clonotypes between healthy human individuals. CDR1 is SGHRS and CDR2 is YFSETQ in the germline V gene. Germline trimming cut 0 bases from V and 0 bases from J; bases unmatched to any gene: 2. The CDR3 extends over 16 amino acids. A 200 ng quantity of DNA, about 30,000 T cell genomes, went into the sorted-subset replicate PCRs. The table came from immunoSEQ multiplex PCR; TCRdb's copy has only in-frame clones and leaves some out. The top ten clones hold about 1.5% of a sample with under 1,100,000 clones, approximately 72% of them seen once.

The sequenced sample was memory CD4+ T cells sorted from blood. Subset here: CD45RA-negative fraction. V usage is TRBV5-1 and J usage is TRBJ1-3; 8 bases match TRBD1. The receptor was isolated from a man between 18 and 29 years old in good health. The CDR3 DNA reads TGCGCCAGCAGCTTGGCCGGACAGGGCTCTGGAAACACCATATATTTT. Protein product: CASSLAGQGSGNTIYF. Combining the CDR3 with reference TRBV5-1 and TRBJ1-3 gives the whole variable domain KAGVTQTPRYLIKTRGQQVTLSCSPISGHRSVSWYQQTPGQGLQFLFEYFSETQRNKGNFPGRFSGRQFSNSRSEMNVSTLELGDSALYLCASSLAGQGSGNTIYFGEGSWLTVV.